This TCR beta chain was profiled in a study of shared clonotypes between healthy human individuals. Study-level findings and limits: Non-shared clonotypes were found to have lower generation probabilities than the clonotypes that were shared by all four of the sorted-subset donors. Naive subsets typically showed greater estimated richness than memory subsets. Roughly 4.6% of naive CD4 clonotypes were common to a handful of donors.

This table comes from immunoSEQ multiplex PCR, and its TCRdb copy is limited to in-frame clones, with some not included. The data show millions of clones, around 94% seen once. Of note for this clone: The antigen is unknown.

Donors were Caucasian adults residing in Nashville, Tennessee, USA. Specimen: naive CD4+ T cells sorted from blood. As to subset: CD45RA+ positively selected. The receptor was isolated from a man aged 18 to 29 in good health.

The CDR3 DNA is TGCAGCGCCGGGTCGCTGTGGGCGGGCGGGGAGCTGTTTTTT. The encoded protein is CSAGSLWAGGELFF. The V gene is TRBV29-1, the J gene TRBJ2-2, with D possibly matching TRBD2 (5 bases). The CDR3 length is 14 residues. Germline CDR1 reads SQVTM; CDR2 reads ANQGSEA. V gave up 7 bases and J gave up 7 bases, with 19 bases separating them.